The sequence of this T cell receptor beta chain was determined in a study of cytomegalovirus exposure and HLA in healthy donors. Points from the study as a whole: For most TCR sequences rarity was the rule, although some public TCRs occurred in many donors. The CMV antigen specificity of three CMV-associated chains was confirmed through in vitro analysis.

The donors were in the roughly 110-subject validation cohort, distinct from the roughly 600-subject first cohort. Generated by immunoSEQ multiplex PCR, the TCRdb table keeps only in-frame clones and is missing some. The table shows 200,000 to 300,000 clones, with about 87% occurring only once. Notes on this clone: Its antigen remains unidentified.

V gave up 1 base and J gave up 6 bases; unmatched junction bases: 2. This CDR3 has 14 amino acids. Germline V lookup: CDR1 SGHTA, CDR2 FQGNSA. The chain has TRBV7-2 and TRBJ1-3, with 8 bases identical to TRBD1. The sequenced material came from PBMCs. The sequence derives from a man aged 18 to 29 in good health and CMV-seronegative. CDR3 amino acids: CASSLVQGANTIYF. CDR3 bases: TGTGCCAGCAGCTTAGTCCAGGGGGCAAACACCATATATTTT.